This T cell receptor (beta chain) originates from a study of blood T cells in healthy people across ages. Study-wide findings and caveats: Roughly linear declines in TCR beta diversity per million T cells occurred with age.

This clonotype was counted at least ten times. Its specificity is not known. Its ends do not fully match the called genes, so a read error is possible. Isolation recovered at least 6.5 million PBMCs from every sample. A sample-barcoded 5' primer and a J-beta primer mix were used in a second PCR of about 6 to 11 cycles. Researchers report that a template-switch adaptor with 12 random nucleotides tagged each cDNA molecule. TCRdb independently ran MiXCR on the 5' RACE reads; one entry per CDR3 protein. The table has approximately 320,000 distinct CDR3 sequences, around 30% seen once; the top ten hold roughly 30%. Germline lookup yields CDR1 LNHNV and CDR2 YYDKDF (reference sequence). This CDR3 contains 13 residues.

This TCR came from a woman aged 65 to 85 in good health. The chain carries TRBV15 and TRBJ2-1, with D perhaps TRBD1 or TRBD2 (5 bases each). The sequenced sample consisted of blood. The CDR3 here is CATSSFGTATYTF. In DNA form, the CDR3 reads TGTGCCACCAGCAGCTTCGGGACGGCAACATACACGTTC. The full variable domain, with the rest looked up from reference TRBV15 and TRBJ2-1, is DAMVIQNPRYQVTQFGKPVTLSCSQTLNHNVMYWYQQKSSQAPKLLFHYYDKDFNNEADTPDNFQSRRPNTSFCFLDIRSPGLGDTAMYLCATSSFGTATYTFGPGTRLTVL.